Below are 28 T cell receptor beta chains sequenced from a single sample in a study of T-cell reconstitution after alpha-beta-depleted transplantation in children. During its preparation, the TCRbeta library received unique molecular identifiers. TCRdb redid the calling of the PCR reads with MiXCR, one entry per CDR3 protein. The sample consists of around 300,000 distinct CDR3 sequences, 9.5% to 13% of them appearing once. Sequenced material: PBMCs, taken before TCRalphabeta/CD19-depleted stem cell transplant. These receptors were obtained from a boy under two years old with acute myeloid leukemia, due to receive a stem cell transplant.

This clonotype was picked up many times. This sequence joins TRBV28 and TRBJ2-5; D not resolved. V dropped 6 bases and J dropped 7 bases, with 6 bases sitting between them. Per the germline V gene, CDR1 is MDHEN and CDR2 is SYDVKM. The CDR3 has 10 residues. This CDR3 reads CASSRGTQYF. Written as DNA, the CDR3 is TGTGCCAGCAGCCGAGGGACCCAGTACTTC.

This chain connects TRBV19 to TRBJ1-5, with D perhaps TRBD1 (5 bases). This CDR3 is built from 16 residues. Trimming left V 1 base short and J 2 bases short, with 12 bases between. CDR1 is LNHDA and CDR2 is SQIVND in the germline V gene (reference sequence). The chain's CDR3 is CASSIGAGRRNQPQHF. CDR3 in DNA: TGTGCCAGTAGTATAGGGGCAGGGAGGCGCAATCAGCCCCAGCATTTT.

Many counts were recorded for this clonotype. This chain connects TRBV5-1 to TRBJ1-2; D perhaps matches TRBD1 (5 bases). With 2 bases removed from V and 3 bases from J, the gap between germline ends came to 14 bases. This CDR3 spans 15 amino acids. The germline V gene has CDR1 SGHRS and CDR2 YFSETQ. This CDR3 reads CASSLSSQTDYGYTF. CDR3 DNA: TGCGCCAGCAGCTTATCAAGTCAGACAGACTATGGCTACACCTTC.

This clonotype was seen repeatedly, ten times or more. This chain uses TRBV12-3 or TRBV12-4 with TRBJ2-3, with 9 nucleotides matching TRBD2. This CDR3 comprises 15 residues. With 5 bases clipped from V and 6 bases from J, the junction kept 9 bases outside the gene matches. CDR3 amino acids: CASSRIAGAFDTQYF. CDR3 nucleotides: TGTGCCAGCAGTCGGATAGCGGGAGCTTTTGATACGCAGTATTTT.

The chain joins TRBV2 to TRBJ2-7; 7 bases are a match to TRBD1. CDR1 and CDR2 (germline): SNHLY, FYNNEI. The CDR3 contains 14 residues. V shed 8 bases and J 3 bases; nucleotides not matched to a gene: 10. The CDR3 reads CASYTGTVDYEQYF. The CDR3 DNA reads as TGTGCCAGCTATACCGGGACAGTGGACTACGAGCAGTACTTC.

This clonotype appeared many times. This chain uses TRBV4-3 with TRBJ2-4, with D perhaps matching TRBD2 (6 bases). From germline, CDR1 is LGHNA and CDR2 YSLEER. The CDR3 is made up of 17 amino acids. Trimming took 4 bases from V and 3 from J, leaving 19 bases between them. CDR3: CASSPSKGDGGKNIQYF. In DNA, the CDR3 is TGCGCCAGCAGCCCTTCAAAGGGTGACGGGGGCAAAAACATTCAGTACTTC.

V gene TRBV20-1 combines with J gene TRBJ2-7; D perhaps matches TRBD1 (6 bases). Germline V gene lookup returns CDR1 DFQATT and CDR2 SNEGSKA (reference sequence). The CDR3 is 15 residues long. Trimming stripped 0 bases from V and 3 bases from J, with 15 bases between. The CDR3 is CSARDFRGHFYEQYF. DNA for the CDR3: TGCAGTGCTAGAGATTTCCGGGGACATTTCTACGAGCAGTACTTC.

This clonotype was seen at least ten times. The chain has TRBV28 and TRBJ1-2, with D maybe TRBD1 (5 bases). CDR1 is MDHEN and CDR2 is SYDVKM in the germline V gene. This CDR3 comprises 14 residues. Deletions cut 4 bases from V and 0 bases from J, with 9 bases between. CDR3 region: CASSSPGPNYGYTF. DNA of the CDR3: TGTGCCAGCAGTTCCCCGGGACCTAACTATGGCTACACCTTC.

A few counts support this clonotype. The chain uses TRBV7-8 and TRBJ2-4, with unresolved D. This CDR3 has 19 residues. Germline V CDR1 and CDR2: SGHVS, FQNEAQ. V gave up 5 bases and J gave up 10 bases, with 33 bases separating them. The CDR3: CASSRRARAYQTYAMIQYF. CDR3 DNA: TGTGCCAGCAGCCGCCGGGCAAGGGCGTATCAGACTTATGCGATGATTCAGTACTTC.

This clonotype was seen repeatedly, ten times or more. The V gene is TRBV4-3, the J gene TRBJ1-6; 9 positions agree with TRBD1. V shed 4 bases, J shed 11 bases, and the junction held 6 bases outside the gene matches. Germline V CDR1 and CDR2: LGHNA, YSLEER. The CDR3 is 14 amino acids. For the CDR3, the DNA is TGCGCCAGCAGCCGAAGGACAGGGGAGGCACCCCTCCACTTT. Translated: CASSRRTGEAPLHF.

The J gene is TRBJ2-2, the V gene TRBV5-6; 9 positions match TRBD1. V shed 0 bases and J 9 bases; nucleotides not matched to a gene: 6. There are 15 residues in the CDR3. The germline gives CDR1 SGHDT, CDR2 YYEEEE. The chain's CDR3 is CASSLAGTGSWELFF. The CDR3 DNA reads as TGTGCCAGCAGCTTGGCCGGGACAGGGAGTTGGGAGCTGTTTTTT.

This clonotype showed up many times. This chain joins TRBV24-1 and TRBJ2-3; the match to TRBD1 covers 11 bases. This CDR3 has 16 residues. Germline-derived CDR1 and CDR2 are KGHDR and SFDVKD. Losses at the gene ends were 0 bases for V and 8 bases for J; bases not matched to a gene: 6. DNA for the CDR3: TGTGCCACCAGTGATTTGCGGGGACAGGGGGTTCGTACGCAGTATTTT. This translates into CATSDLRGQGVRTQYF.

The chain links TRBV29-1 to TRBJ2-2, with 7 bases fitting TRBD2. CDR3 length: 14 residues. The ends lost 7 bases at V and 7 bases at J; junction bases unmatched: 12. Germline CDR1 is SQVTM and CDR2 is ANQGSEA. The CDR3 loop reads CSGGSAGGNGELFF. CDR3 DNA sequence: TGCAGCGGCGGGAGCGCCGGGGGTAACGGGGAGCTGTTTTTT.

This clonotype was picked up many times. J is TRBJ2-1 and V is TRBV27; 7 nucleotides align to TRBD1. From germline, CDR1 is MNHEY and CDR2 SMNVEV (reference sequence). V shed 5 bases and J 7 bases; nucleotides not matched to a gene: 5. The CDR3 totals 13 residues. The DNA of the CDR3 is TGTGCCAGCAGTCGCAACAGGGGAAATGAGCAGTTCTTC. Its translation is CASSRNRGNEQFF.

This clonotype was observed a handful of times. The chain links TRBV7-3 to TRBJ2-1; 9 nucleotides agree with TRBD1. The CDR3 extends over 16 amino acids. J lost 0 bases, V lost 4 bases, and 4 bases had no gene match. From germline, CDR1 is SGHTA and CDR2 FQGTGA. The CDR3 sequence: CASSSTGGPSYNEQFF. In DNA form, the CDR3 reads TGTGCCAGCAGCTCAACAGGGGGCCCCTCCTACAATGAGCAGTTCTTC.

The table lists this clonotype with a few counts. The chain recombines TRBV15 with TRBJ2-1, with a weak D call TRBD2 (5 bases). Germline loops: CDR1 LNHNV, CDR2 YYDKDF (reference sequence). The CDR3 is made up of 14 amino acids. V dropped 0 bases and J dropped 6 bases, with 9 bases sitting between them. CDR3 in DNA: TGTGCCACCAGCAGAGATAGTGGGAGCAATGAGCAGTTCTTC. This codes for CATSRDSGSNEQFF.

As to this clonotype: A read error may explain this, as a much larger clone is one base away. V usage is TRBV7-2 and J usage is TRBJ2-2, with 7 bases matching TRBD2. CDR1 is SGHTA, CDR2 FQGNSA, per germline. This CDR3 is 16 amino acids long. With 4 bases clipped from V and 8 bases from J, the junction kept 13 bases outside the gene matches. In DNA form, the CDR3 reads TGTGCCAGCAGCTATTGGCGGGAGAACGGCAAGGGGGAGCTGTTTTTT. Protein: CASSYWRENGKGELFF.

The J gene is TRBJ2-6, the V gene TRBV19, with 8 bases aligning to TRBD1. The CDR3 runs to 19 residues. Germline CDR1 is LNHDA and CDR2 is SQIVND (reference sequence). Trimming at V came to 6 bases and at J to 0 bases, leaving 13 bases not matched to a gene. CDR3 sequence: CASRPEAQGAYSGANVLTF. The CDR3 region has the DNA TGTGCCAGTAGACCCGAAGCTCAGGGGGCCTACTCTGGGGCCAACGTCCTGACTTTC.

This clonotype was counted many times. The chain joins TRBV4-1 to TRBJ2-1; 15 positions match TRBD2. The CDR3 totals 17 residues. Germline CDR1 is MGHRA and CDR2 is YSYEKL. Trimming removed 4 bases from V and 7 bases from J; junction bases left unmatched: 8. CDR3: CASSPRSGLAGGNEQFF. CDR3 coding DNA: TGCGCCAGCAGCCCACGATCGGGACTAGCGGGAGGAAATGAGCAGTTCTTC.

This clonotype was counted many times. CDR3 protein: CASSQRSSGNNEQFF. CDR3 bases: TGCGCCAGCAGCCAGAGGAGCTCGGGGAACAATGAGCAGTTCTTC. The chain uses TRBV4-3 and TRBJ2-1; possible D gene TRBD2, 5 bases. V lost 3 bases, J lost 5 bases, and 14 bases lay in between. The CDR3 has 15 residues. Germline-derived CDR1 and CDR2 are LGHNA and YSLEER.

This clonotype was picked up a small number of times. V is TRBV11-2 and J is TRBJ2-1; 10 bases are shared with TRBD1. The V gene's germline CDR1 is SGHAT and CDR2 FQNNGV. The CDR3 runs to 15 residues. The V segment lost 4 bases and the J segment 4 bases; nucleotides outside the gene matches: 4. The CDR3 DNA reads TGTGCCAGCAGCTCGGGACAGGGGACTTACAATGAGCAGTTCTTC. Its translation is CASSSGQGTYNEQFF.

This chain links TRBV12-3 or TRBV12-4 with TRBJ1-2, with D possibly TRBD1 on 5 matching bases. CDR3 length: 15 amino acids. The ends were cut back, 5 bases at V and 4 bases at J, with 17 bases in the middle. This chain's CDR3 is CASSIFPGHSYGYTF. The CDR3 coding sequence is TGTGCCAGCAGTATTTTTCCGGGGCACTCCTATGGCTACACCTTC.

This clonotype was counted a few times. The rearrangement links TRBV27 to TRBJ2-7, with 7 nucleotides matching TRBD2. CDR3 length: 15 residues. Unmatched junction bases numbered 10, after V lost 2 bases and J lost 6 bases. Looked up from germline, CDR1 is MNHEY and CDR2 is SMNVEV (reference sequence). CDR3 in DNA: TGTGCCAGCAGTTTAAAAATGGGAGGGGCGTTCGAGCAGTACTTC. It encodes CASSLKMGGAFEQYF.

This clonotype was seen ten or more times. The chain carries TRBV4-3 and TRBJ1-4, with D hard to call. V was cut by 0 bases and J by 8 bases, with 13 bases left in between. The CDR3 runs 15 residues. Per germline, CDR1 LGHNA and CDR2 YSLEER. The CDR3 DNA is TGCGCCAGCAGCCAAGATGGAGGGCCACAGGAAAAACTGTTTTTT. Protein sequence: CASSQDGGPQEKLFF.

This clonotype occurred many times. V and J are TRBV5-1 and TRBJ2-7; TRBD1 agrees at 8 bases. The V gene end was trimmed by 5 bases and the J gene end by 6 bases; junction bases not matched to a gene: 16. The CDR3 sequence is 16 residues long. The germline V gene has CDR1 SGHRS and CDR2 YFSETQ. The CDR3 DNA sequence: TGCGCCAGCAGGCCCGAGACAGGGGTCGTCCCTGGCGAGCAGTACTTC. It translates to CASRPETGVVPGEQYF.

The V call is TRBV20-1, the J call TRBJ2-7, with 13 bases that match TRBD2. Germline CDR1 is DFQATT and CDR2 is SNEGSKA (reference sequence). The CDR3 contains 16 residues. V dropped 1 base and J dropped 2; count of bases not matched to a gene: 5. The DNA for the CDR3 is TGCAGTGCTAGAGGCTCCGGGACTAGCGGGGCCTACGAGCAGTACTTC. Amino acid sequence: CSARGSGTSGAYEQYF.

This clonotype was recorded many times. The chain couples TRBV28 to TRBJ2-1; 9 bases agree with TRBD1. Looked up from germline, CDR1 is MDHEN and CDR2 is SYDVKM. With 5 bases clipped from V and 3 bases from J, the junction kept 11 bases outside the gene matches. The CDR3 covers 17 residues. The CDR3 nucleotides read TGTGCCAGCAGTCGCCGCTATCCGGGACAGGGCTACAATGAGCAGTTCTTC. Its protein is CASSRRYPGQGYNEQFF.

This clonotype was recorded at least ten times. This chain uses TRBV27 with TRBJ2-1; 10 bases align to TRBD1. With V trimmed by 8 bases and J by 9 bases, 10 bases remained unmatched. CDR1 MNHEY and CDR2 SMNVEV come from the germline V gene (reference sequence). The CDR3 loop spans 14 amino acids. The CDR3 reads CASSVVRTGGEQFF. The DNA of the CDR3 is TGTGCCAGCTCTGTCGTCCGGACAGGGGGTGAGCAGTTCTTC.